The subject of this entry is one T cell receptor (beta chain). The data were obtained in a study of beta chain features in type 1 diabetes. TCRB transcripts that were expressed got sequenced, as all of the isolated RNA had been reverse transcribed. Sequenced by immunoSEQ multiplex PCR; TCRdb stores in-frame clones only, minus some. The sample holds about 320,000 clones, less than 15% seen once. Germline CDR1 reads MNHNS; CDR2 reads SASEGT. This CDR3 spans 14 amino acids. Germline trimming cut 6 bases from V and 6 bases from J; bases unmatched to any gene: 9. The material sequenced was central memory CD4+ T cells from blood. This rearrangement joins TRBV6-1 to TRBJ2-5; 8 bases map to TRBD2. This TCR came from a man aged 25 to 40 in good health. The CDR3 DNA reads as TGTGCCAGCAGCGGGCTAGCGGGCGGGAAGACCCAGTACTTC. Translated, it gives CASSGLAGGKTQYF.